This TCR beta chain was retrieved from a study of blood T cell repertoires in COVID-19. Study-level information: Whether acute or convalescent, the COVID-19 samples came from the United States, Italy and Spain. PBMCs, B-cell-depleted T cells, or T cells provided the cDNA or gDNA that made up the material.

V lost 3 bases, J lost 9 bases, and 16 bases lay in between. Germline V gene lookup returns CDR1 MDHEN and CDR2 SYDVKM. CDR3 length: 14 residues. In the authors' workflow: Amplification of reference gene primers was used by the study to estimate nucleated cell counts. The table came from immunoSEQ multiplex PCR; TCRdb's copy has only in-frame clones and leaves some out. V, J and clone size are taken as reported in that table, and D and trimming were inferred from the DNA itself. The data show 150,000 to 200,000 clones, 65% to 85% seen once. Sequenced input: peripheral blood. The genes are TRBV28 and TRBJ2-3, with a tentative D call TRBD2 (6 bases). The TCR sequence derives from a man aged 55 to 70 with active or convalescent COVID-19. The DNA for the CDR3 is TGTGCCAGCAGTTTTTTCGGGGGATCGGGGACGCAGTATTTT. It encodes CASSFFGGSGTQYF.